Included here is one T cell receptor beta chain sequence, with context. What it binds is unknown. TCR beta VDJ and CDR3 were profiled, and genomic DNA was the template. Each CDR3 protein gets one entry after TCRdb re-called the reads with MiXCR. The sample shows roughly 250,000 distinct CDR3 sequences, 47% of them seen only once. The entry originates in a study of CD8+CD57+ T cells in acquired aplastic anemia. The ends were cut back, 6 bases at V and 3 bases at J, with 16 bases in the middle. CDR1 SGHRS and CDR2 YFSETQ come from the germline V gene. This CDR3 contains 15 residues. Flow cytometry had shown expanded CD8+CD57+ cells in the patients chosen for sequencing. The cohort consisted entirely of patients having severe acquired aplastic anemia. Broader study findings: Patients and controls were found to share twenty-nine CD8+ CDR3 sequences. Patients and controls were not found to differ significantly in CD8+ Simpson's diversity.

The receptor was derived from a human donor with aplastic anemia. The material sequenced was sorted CD4+, CD8+, or CD8+CD57+ T cells (not recorded which) from PBMCs. The rearrangement uses TRBV5-1 and TRBJ2-1; the D call may be TRBD1 or TRBD2 (6 bases each). The CDR3 reads CASTLGGTHYNEQFF. The CDR3 DNA is TGCGCCAGCACCCTCGGAGGGACACACTACAATGAGCAGTTCTTC.